The 29 T cell receptor beta chains listed next were all sequenced from one sample in a study of early T cells in non-severe SARS-CoV-2 infection. TCRdb re-derived calls from the 5' RACE reads in MiXCR, one entry per CDR3 protein. The data hold approximately 83,000 distinct CDR3 sequences, with more than 13% observed a single time. Sequencing was done on a sample of whole blood. These TCRs come from an adult who was a healthcare worker with PCR-confirmed SARS-CoV-2 infection or an uninfected control (not recorded which).

This clonotype has at least ten counts. The genes are TRBV9 and TRBJ1-2; a weak D match, TRBD1 (5 bases). Germline V gene sequence: CDR1 SGDLS, CDR2 YYNGEE. CDR3 length: 13 amino acids. With 6 bases removed from V and 3 bases from J, the gap between germline ends came to 12 bases. In DNA, the CDR3 is TGTGCCAGCACCAACTTGGGGGACTATGGCTACACCTTC. Its translation is CASTNLGDYGYTF.

This clonotype has more than one count but fewer than ten. CDR3: CASSYLRSNQPQHF. DNA of the CDR3: TGTGCCAGCAGTTACCTCCGGAGCAATCAGCCCCAGCATTTT. V usage is TRBV6-2 or TRBV6-3 and J usage is TRBJ1-5; unclear D gene. The CDR3 is 14 amino acids. V was clipped by 2 bases and J by 1 base, with 6 bases between them. Germline V lookup: CDR1 MNHEY, CDR2 SVGEGT.

The chain joins TRBV3-1 to TRBJ1-3; D is uncertain. The CDR3 loop spans 13 amino acids. V was shortened by 5 bases and J by 0 bases, with 5 bases between the two germline ends. The germline V gene has CDR1 LGHDT and CDR2 YNNKEL (reference sequence). CDR3 in DNA: TGTGCCAGCAGCGCCGGCTCTGGAAACACCATATATTTT. This sequence encodes CASSAGSGNTIYF. The complete variable domain, with remaining parts taken from reference TRBV3-1 and TRBJ1-3, reads DTAVSQTPKYLVTQMGNDKSIKCEQNLGHDTMYWYKQDSKKFLKIMFSYNNKELIINETVPNRFSPKSPDKAHLNLHINSLELGDSAVYFCASSAGSGNTIYFGEGSWLTVV.

This clonotype was counted between two and nine times. CDR3 in amino acids: CASTAGQGYTF. CDR3 nucleotide sequence: TGTGCCAGCACCGCAGGACAGGGCTACACCTTC. This chain links TRBV12-3 or TRBV12-4 with TRBJ1-2; D possibly corresponds to TRBD1 (6 bases). This CDR3 is 11 amino acids long. Trimming removed 7 bases at V and 8 bases at J, with 11 bases between.

V is TRBV6-6 and J is TRBJ1-6, with 7 nucleotides matching TRBD1. The V gene's germline CDR1 is MNHNY and CDR2 SVGAGI (reference sequence). Trimming cost V 2 bases and J 5 bases; bases outside gene matches: 3. The CDR3 contains 15 residues. The CDR3 sequence is CASSYAGTDNSPLHF. Here the CDR3 DNA reads TGTGCCAGCAGTTACGCCGGGACAGATAATTCACCCCTCCACTTT.

This clonotype showed up just a few times. The chain combines TRBV18 with TRBJ2-2; 8 positions agree with TRBD1. Germline V lookup: CDR1 KGHSH, CDR2 LQKENI. This CDR3 region has 18 residues. The V gene end was trimmed by 3 bases and the J gene end by 4 bases; junction bases not matched to a gene: 13. Written as DNA, the CDR3 is TGTGCCAGCTCACCCCCAACCGGGACAGGCAAAATCACCGGGGAGCTGTTTTTT. This gives the protein CASSPPTGTGKITGELFF.

Only a few counts were recorded for this clonotype. V gene TRBV11-2 combines with J gene TRBJ1-6, with a possible D match to TRBD1 (5 bases). With 5 bases removed from V and 10 bases from J, the gap between germline ends came to 15 bases. CDR1 is SGHAT, CDR2 FQNNGV, per germline. CDR3 length equals 14 residues. In nucleotides, the CDR3 is TGTGCCAGCAGCCGCAGGGATACGAGGTCACCCCTCCACTTT. Residues: CASSRRDTRSPLHF.

The chain links TRBV5-1 to TRBJ1-6; D is perhaps TRBD1 (5 bases). The V gene lost 7 bases and the J gene lost 8 bases, with 16 bases spanning the gap. Germline V gene sequence: CDR1 SGHRS, CDR2 YFSETQ. CDR3 size: 14 residues. CDR3 nucleotide sequence: TGCGCCAGCTCCCCGGGACTCACATATTCACCCCTCCACTTT. Protein sequence: CASSPGLTYSPLHF.

In this sample, this clonotype turned up many times. This chain links TRBV19 with TRBJ2-5; 7 positions agree with TRBD1. The CDR3 extends over 15 amino acids. J was trimmed by 1 base and V by 3 bases; bases with no gene match: 5. Germline V CDR1 and CDR2: LNHDA, SQIVND (reference sequence). CDR3 nucleotide sequence: TGTGCCAGTAGTATCGGGACAGTTAGCCAAGAGACCCAGTACTTC. It is translated as CASSIGTVSQETQYF.

This clonotype turned up a few times. The chain combines TRBV30 with TRBJ1-6, with D maybe TRBD1 (6 bases). The ends were cut back, 3 bases at V and 9 bases at J, with 15 bases in the middle. The germline V gene encodes CDR1 GTSNPN and CDR2 SVGIG (reference sequence). This CDR3 spans 14 amino acids. The CDR3 loop reads CAWSAGTLTSPLHF. Here the CDR3 DNA reads TGTGCCTGGAGCGCCGGGACACTAACTTCACCCCTCCACTTT.

The table lists this clonotype with a few counts. V gene TRBV20-1 combines with J gene TRBJ2-3, with D unclear. The CDR3 length is 14 residues. The germline gives CDR1 DFQATT, CDR2 SNEGSKA (reference sequence). V was trimmed by 4 bases and J by 2 bases, leaving 13 bases between them. CDR3 protein: CSAIRPGTTDTQYF. CDR3 bases: TGCAGTGCTATCCGACCCGGAACCACAGATACGCAGTATTTT.

V and J are TRBV7-6 and TRBJ2-2, with a tentative D call TRBD2 (5 bases). The CDR3 spans 13 residues. Per germline, CDR1 SGHVS and CDR2 FNYEAQ. Trimming removed 2 bases from V and 5 bases from J, with 6 bases in between. The CDR3 DNA reads TGTGCCAGCAGCTTAAGCGGAACCGGGGAGCTGTTTTTT. This sequence encodes CASSLSGTGELFF.

This clonotype was detected only a few times. The chain has TRBV4-1 and TRBJ2-5, with TRBD2 matching 13 bases. The CDR3 length is 16 residues. Germline V gene lookup returns CDR1 MGHRA and CDR2 YSYEKL. After removal of 0 bases from V and 3 bases from J, the junction contained 1 base not matched to a gene. The CDR3 spells CASSQEGLAGKETQYF. CDR3 DNA sequence: TGCGCCAGCAGCCAAGAGGGACTAGCGGGGAAAGAGACCCAGTACTTC.

The genes are TRBV7-6 and TRBJ2-5; D is tentatively TRBD1 or TRBD2 (5 bases each). There are 17 residues in the CDR3. Germline CDR1 and CDR2: SGHVS and FNYEAQ. Trimming removed 5 bases from V and 4 bases from J, with 23 bases in between. CDR3 sequence reads: CASSVNRDRGSRETQYF. In nucleotides, the CDR3 is TGTGCCAGCAGCGTAAACCGGGACCGAGGGTCGAGAGAGACCCAGTACTTC. Full variable domain (outside the CDR3, taken from reference TRBV7-6 and TRBJ2-5): GAGVSQSPRYKVTKRGQDVALRCDPISGHVSLYWYRQALGQGPEFLTYFNYEAQQDKSGLPNDRFSAERPEGSISTLTIQRTEQRDSAMYRCASSVNRDRGSRETQYFGPGTRLLVL.

The chain links TRBV10-3 to TRBJ2-1; D not resolved. Trimming cost V 5 bases and J 4 bases, with 3 bases left between them. Germline V gene lookup returns CDR1 ENHRY and CDR2 SYGVKD. This CDR3 comprises 11 residues. The CDR3 DNA reads as TGTGCCATCAGTCAATACAATGAGCAGTTCTTC. This codes for CAISQYNEQFF.

This clonotype was seen at least ten times. J is TRBJ2-1 and V is TRBV4-1, with D maybe TRBD2 (6 bases). Trimming left V 1 base short and J 7 bases short, with 8 bases between. This CDR3 comprises 13 residues. Germline loops: CDR1 MGHRA, CDR2 YSYEKL. Here the CDR3 reads CASSQAAGNEQFF. CDR3 coding DNA: TGCGCCAGCAGCCAAGCAGCGGGTAATGAGCAGTTCTTC.

The rearrangement uses TRBV15 and TRBJ1-2; 9 bases are a match to TRBD1. Germline loops: CDR1 LNHNV, CDR2 YYDKDF (reference sequence). The CDR3 length is 13 residues. With V trimmed by 6 bases and J by 4 bases, 3 bases remained unmatched. The CDR3 DNA reads as TGTGCCACCAGAGGACAGGGGACCTATGGCTACACCTTC. Translating it yields CATRGQGTYGYTF. The whole variable domain, remainder taken from reference TRBV15 and TRBJ1-2, is DAMVIQNPRYQVTQFGKPVTLSCSQTLNHNVMYWYQQKSSQAPKLLFHYYDKDFNNEADTPDNFQSRRPNTSFCFLDIRSPGLGDTAMYLCATRGQGTYGYTFGSGTRLTVV.

This clonotype has just a few counts. The chain joins TRBV20-1 to TRBJ2-1; 9 bases are a match to TRBD1. Germline trimming cut 6 bases from V and 9 bases from J; bases unmatched to any gene: 9. CDR1 DFQATT and CDR2 SNEGSKA come from the germline V gene (reference sequence). The CDR3 spans 13 residues. In DNA form, the CDR3 reads TGCAGTGCGTCCGGACAGGGGTACGGTGAGCAGTTCTTC. It encodes CSASGQGYGEQFF.

V gene TRBV12-3 or TRBV12-4 combines with J gene TRBJ2-4; D is ambiguous. CDR3 length: 17 amino acids. The V gene lost 1 base and the J gene lost 0 bases, with 13 bases spanning the gap. The CDR3 coding sequence is TGTGCCAGCAGTTTAGTTGTGACACATCAAGCCAAAAACATTCAGTACTTC. Its protein is CASSLVVTHQAKNIQYF.

This sequence joins TRBV28 and TRBJ1-1; D gene uncertain. This CDR3 has 13 residues. Per germline, CDR1 MDHEN and CDR2 SYDVKM. The V gene lost 7 bases and the J gene lost 4 bases, with 13 bases spanning the gap. CDR3 region: CASTNPLPTEAFF. The CDR3 region has the DNA TGTGCCAGCACCAACCCACTTCCCACTGAAGCTTTCTTT.

This clonotype was seen only a few times. The rearrangement links TRBV25-1 to TRBJ2-2; 9 positions match TRBD1. J was trimmed by 5 bases and V by 3 bases; bases with no gene match: 7. Germline values: CDR1 MGHDK, CDR2 SYGVNS. This CDR3 region has 16 residues. Here the CDR3 DNA reads TGTGCCAGCAGTGACCCGGGACAGGGTACTACCGGGGAGCTGTTTTTT. Translation: CASSDPGQGTTGELFF.

This clonotype has only a few counts. The chain has TRBV29-1 and TRBJ2-1; D is undetermined. Trimming pared 4 bases from V and 2 bases from J, leaving 12 bases between. The CDR3 has 14 amino acids. Germline V CDR1 and CDR2: SQVTM, ANQGSEA. The chain's CDR3 is CSVGTVETYNEQFF. In DNA, the CDR3 is TGCAGCGTTGGCACAGTCGAAACCTACAATGAGCAGTTCTTC.

This clonotype was counted at least ten times. The genes are TRBV3-1 and TRBJ1-6; D might be TRBD1 (5 bases). There are 13 residues in the CDR3. CDR1 and CDR2 (germline): LGHDT, YNNKEL (reference sequence). V gave up 4 bases and J gave up 7 bases, with 8 bases separating them. DNA for the CDR3: TGTGCCAGCAGCCCGACAGTAAATTCACCCCTCCACTTT. Protein: CASSPTVNSPLHF.

This clonotype showed up just a few times. J is TRBJ1-1 and V is TRBV4-1; D unclear. Trimming removed 4 bases at V and 7 bases at J, with 19 bases between. This CDR3 is built from 15 residues. The germline V gene encodes CDR1 MGHRA and CDR2 YSYEKL. CDR3 nucleotide sequence: TGCGCCAGCAGCCCCAGGTTACCGGTCGTCGATGAAGCTTTCTTT. This codes for CASSPRLPVVDEAFF.

The chain joins TRBV6-2 or TRBV6-3 to TRBJ2-5, with D unclear. CDR1 is MNHEY and CDR2 is SVGEGT in the germline V gene. This CDR3 has 12 residues. The V end was cut by 6 bases, the J end by 4 bases, with 9 bases between. CDR3 amino acids: CASRAFRETQYF. The CDR3 DNA reads TGTGCCAGCAGAGCCTTCCGAGAGACCCAGTACTTC.

The J gene is TRBJ2-5, the V gene TRBV12-3 or TRBV12-4, with 8 bases fitting TRBD1. V lost 6 bases and J lost 7; bases outside the gene matches: 10. The CDR3 spans 14 residues. The CDR3 region has the DNA TGTGCCAGCAGCCCCACAGGGGGGAGAGCGACCCAGTACTTC. Translating gives CASSPTGGRATQYF.

In nucleotides, the CDR3 is TGTGCCAGCACCCTTACTAGCGGGGGGCTTGGGCAGTTCTTC. This translates into CASTLTSGGLGQFF. This chain links TRBV7-2 with TRBJ2-1; 12 positions agree with TRBD2. V dropped 7 bases and J dropped 12; count of bases not matched to a gene: 10. Germline V lookup: CDR1 SGHTA, CDR2 FQGNSA. This CDR3 spans 14 amino acids.

This clonotype was seen only a few times. This rearrangement joins TRBV11-2 to TRBJ2-1; 8 bases line up with TRBD1. The CDR3 length is 16 residues. Trimming took 1 base from V and 5 from J; bases not matched to a gene: 7. Germline V gene data show CDR1 as SGHAT and CDR2 as FQNNGV. CDR3 DNA sequence: TGTGCCAGCAGCTTAGGCACTCGACAGGGGAACAATGAGCAGTTCTTC. This encodes CASSLGTRQGNNEQFF.

This clonotype was seen ten or more times. The chain uses TRBV12-3 or TRBV12-4 and TRBJ2-4, with D hard to call. V was shortened by 0 bases and J by 2 bases, with 8 bases between the two germline ends. The CDR3 has 15 residues. The CDR3: CASSLAAFSKNIQYF. The CDR3 bases are TGTGCCAGCAGTTTAGCGGCCTTTTCCAAAAACATTCAGTACTTC.